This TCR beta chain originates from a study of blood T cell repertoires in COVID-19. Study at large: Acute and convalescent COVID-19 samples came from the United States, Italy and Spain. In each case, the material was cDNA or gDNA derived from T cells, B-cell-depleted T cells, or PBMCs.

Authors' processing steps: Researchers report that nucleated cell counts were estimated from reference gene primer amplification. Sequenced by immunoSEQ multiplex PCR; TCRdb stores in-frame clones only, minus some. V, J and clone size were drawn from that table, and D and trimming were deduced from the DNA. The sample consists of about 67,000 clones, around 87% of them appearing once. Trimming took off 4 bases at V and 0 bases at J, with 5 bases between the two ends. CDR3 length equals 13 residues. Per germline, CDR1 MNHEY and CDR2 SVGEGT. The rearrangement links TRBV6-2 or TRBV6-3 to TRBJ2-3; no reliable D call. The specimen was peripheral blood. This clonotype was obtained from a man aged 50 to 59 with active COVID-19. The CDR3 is CASSFRSTDTQYF. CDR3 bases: TGTGCCAGCAGTTTTCGGAGCACAGATACGCAGTATTTT.